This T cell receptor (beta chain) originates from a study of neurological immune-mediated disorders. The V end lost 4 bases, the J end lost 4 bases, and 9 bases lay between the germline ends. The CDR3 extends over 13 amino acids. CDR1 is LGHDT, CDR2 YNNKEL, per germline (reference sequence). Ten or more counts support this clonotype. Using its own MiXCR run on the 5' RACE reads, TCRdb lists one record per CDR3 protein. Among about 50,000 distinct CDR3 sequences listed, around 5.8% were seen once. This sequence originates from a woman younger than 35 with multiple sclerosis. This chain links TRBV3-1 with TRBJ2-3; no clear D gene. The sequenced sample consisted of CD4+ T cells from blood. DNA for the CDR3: TGTGCCAGCAGCCCACTGTATCCAGATACGCAGTATTTT. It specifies CASSPLYPDTQYF.